The rows below give T cell receptor beta chains drawn from one sample of a study of blood T cell repertoires in COVID-19. Repertoires were generated with immunoSEQ multiplex PCR, while TCRdb's copy carries only in-frame clones and drops some. The data contain some 300,000 clones, 89% of them singletons. What was sequenced was PBMCs or T cells enriched from blood (not recorded which). These receptors were collected from a woman aged 40-49 years who had recovered from COVID-19. The CDR3 runs from the conserved cysteine through the conserved F or W. The order of the fields is D gene, J gene, clone size, V gene, CDR3 protein, CDR3 DNA. The D gene is left open where the match is weak. Clone size, where shown, is once, few, many, or a class for clones that have expanded.

>.|TRBJ2-5|few|TRBV18
CASSPQSSGGLGMETQYF
TGTGCCAGCTCACCACAGTCCTCAGGGGGACTAGGGATGGAGACCCAGTACTTC
>.|TRBJ2-5|.|TRBV27
CASSFRVGETQYF
TGTGCCAGCAGTTTTCGGGTTGGAGAGACCCAGTACTTC
>.|TRBJ1-1|.|TRBV6-5
CASTTGYTEAFF
TGTGCCAGCACTACAGGGTACACTGAAGCTTTCTTT
>TRBD2|TRBJ2-1|.|TRBV7-2
CASSLSGTVSYNEQFF
TGTGCCAGCAGTCTTAGCGGGACGGTCTCCTACAATGAGCAGTTCTTC
>.|TRBJ1-5|.|TRBV14
CASSLSGGSSNQPQHF
TGTGCCAGCAGCCTGAGCGGAGGAAGCAGCAATCAGCCCCAGCATTTT
>.|TRBJ1-2|once|TRBV6-5
CASSPNGGPNRYTF
TGTGCCAGCAGTCCTAACGGAGGGCCAAATCGCTACACCTTC
>.|TRBJ1-6|.|TRBV6-1
CASSEALDSPYNSPLHF
TGTGCCAGCAGTGAAGCCCTCGACAGTCCATATAATTCACCCCTCCACTTT
>.|TRBJ2-5|.|TRBV24-1
CATSDLAGHEYQETQYF
TGTGCCACCAGTGATTTGGCGGGGCATGAGTACCAAGAGACCCAGTACTTC
>.|TRBJ1-6|once|TRBV30
CAWSPDRGSVISPLHF
TGTGCCTGGAGTCCCGATCGGGGTTCGGTTATATCACCCCTCCACTTT
>.|TRBJ2-6|once|TRBV19
CASSFTYSGANVLTF
TGTGCCAGTAGTTTTACTTACTCTGGGGCCAACGTCCTGACTTTC
>TRBD1|TRBJ2-1|once|TRBV29-1
CSVEKDRGDNEQFF
TGCAGCGTTGAAAAGGACAGGGGGGACAATGAGCAGTTCTTC
>TRBD1|TRBJ1-4|.|TRBV19
CASSLDRADEKLFF
TGTGCCAGTAGTTTGGACAGGGCGGATGAAAAACTGTTTTTT
>.|TRBJ1-2|.|TRBV2
CASSLQVLGYTF
TGTGCCAGCAGTCTACAGGTCCTAGGCTACACCTTC
>TRBD1|TRBJ1-1|once|TRBV18
CASSPGQANTEAFF
TGTGCCAGCTCACCAGGACAGGCGAACACTGAAGCTTTCTTT
>TRBD2|TRBJ2-5|.|TRBV9
CASSVGIVPRGGQETQYF
TGTGCCAGCAGCGTAGGAATCGTCCCGCGGGGGGGCCAAGAGACCCAGTACTTC
>TRBD1|TRBJ1-6|.|TRBV28
CASRFNRGNNSPLHF
TGTGCCAGCAGATTTAACAGGGGGAATAATTCACCCCTCCACTTT
>.|TRBJ2-3|few|TRBV18
CASSPPRDKGNTDTQYF
TGTGCCAGCTCACCACCCCGGGACAAGGGGAACACAGATACGCAGTATTTT